This T cell receptor (beta chain) originates from a study of a mutant IDH1 vaccine in newly diagnosed glioma. Germline loops: CDR1 MNHNY, CDR2 SVGAGI (reference sequence). The CDR3 is 15 amino acids. The germline V and J ends were trimmed by 2 bases and 3 bases, with 11 bases remaining between them. This table comes from immunoSEQ multiplex PCR, and its TCRdb copy is limited to in-frame clones, with some not included. The repertoire has about 83,000 clones, 91% of them found once; the top ten carry more than 0.5%. Of note for this clone: Its specificity is not known.

Indicated time point: week 5, during vaccination. One vaccine dose held 300 ug of mutant IDH1 20-mer peptide and came with topical imiquimod. The V gene is TRBV6-6, the J gene TRBJ2-1; D is ambiguous. The specimen comprised PBMCs, sampled from a glioma patient whose treatment included an IDH1 peptide vaccine. This receptor was identified in a woman aged 50 to 60 with glioma. The CDR3 loop reads CASSYNLDLYNEQFF. The CDR3 nucleotides are TGTGCCAGCAGTTACAACCTAGATCTCTACAATGAGCAGTTCTTC.